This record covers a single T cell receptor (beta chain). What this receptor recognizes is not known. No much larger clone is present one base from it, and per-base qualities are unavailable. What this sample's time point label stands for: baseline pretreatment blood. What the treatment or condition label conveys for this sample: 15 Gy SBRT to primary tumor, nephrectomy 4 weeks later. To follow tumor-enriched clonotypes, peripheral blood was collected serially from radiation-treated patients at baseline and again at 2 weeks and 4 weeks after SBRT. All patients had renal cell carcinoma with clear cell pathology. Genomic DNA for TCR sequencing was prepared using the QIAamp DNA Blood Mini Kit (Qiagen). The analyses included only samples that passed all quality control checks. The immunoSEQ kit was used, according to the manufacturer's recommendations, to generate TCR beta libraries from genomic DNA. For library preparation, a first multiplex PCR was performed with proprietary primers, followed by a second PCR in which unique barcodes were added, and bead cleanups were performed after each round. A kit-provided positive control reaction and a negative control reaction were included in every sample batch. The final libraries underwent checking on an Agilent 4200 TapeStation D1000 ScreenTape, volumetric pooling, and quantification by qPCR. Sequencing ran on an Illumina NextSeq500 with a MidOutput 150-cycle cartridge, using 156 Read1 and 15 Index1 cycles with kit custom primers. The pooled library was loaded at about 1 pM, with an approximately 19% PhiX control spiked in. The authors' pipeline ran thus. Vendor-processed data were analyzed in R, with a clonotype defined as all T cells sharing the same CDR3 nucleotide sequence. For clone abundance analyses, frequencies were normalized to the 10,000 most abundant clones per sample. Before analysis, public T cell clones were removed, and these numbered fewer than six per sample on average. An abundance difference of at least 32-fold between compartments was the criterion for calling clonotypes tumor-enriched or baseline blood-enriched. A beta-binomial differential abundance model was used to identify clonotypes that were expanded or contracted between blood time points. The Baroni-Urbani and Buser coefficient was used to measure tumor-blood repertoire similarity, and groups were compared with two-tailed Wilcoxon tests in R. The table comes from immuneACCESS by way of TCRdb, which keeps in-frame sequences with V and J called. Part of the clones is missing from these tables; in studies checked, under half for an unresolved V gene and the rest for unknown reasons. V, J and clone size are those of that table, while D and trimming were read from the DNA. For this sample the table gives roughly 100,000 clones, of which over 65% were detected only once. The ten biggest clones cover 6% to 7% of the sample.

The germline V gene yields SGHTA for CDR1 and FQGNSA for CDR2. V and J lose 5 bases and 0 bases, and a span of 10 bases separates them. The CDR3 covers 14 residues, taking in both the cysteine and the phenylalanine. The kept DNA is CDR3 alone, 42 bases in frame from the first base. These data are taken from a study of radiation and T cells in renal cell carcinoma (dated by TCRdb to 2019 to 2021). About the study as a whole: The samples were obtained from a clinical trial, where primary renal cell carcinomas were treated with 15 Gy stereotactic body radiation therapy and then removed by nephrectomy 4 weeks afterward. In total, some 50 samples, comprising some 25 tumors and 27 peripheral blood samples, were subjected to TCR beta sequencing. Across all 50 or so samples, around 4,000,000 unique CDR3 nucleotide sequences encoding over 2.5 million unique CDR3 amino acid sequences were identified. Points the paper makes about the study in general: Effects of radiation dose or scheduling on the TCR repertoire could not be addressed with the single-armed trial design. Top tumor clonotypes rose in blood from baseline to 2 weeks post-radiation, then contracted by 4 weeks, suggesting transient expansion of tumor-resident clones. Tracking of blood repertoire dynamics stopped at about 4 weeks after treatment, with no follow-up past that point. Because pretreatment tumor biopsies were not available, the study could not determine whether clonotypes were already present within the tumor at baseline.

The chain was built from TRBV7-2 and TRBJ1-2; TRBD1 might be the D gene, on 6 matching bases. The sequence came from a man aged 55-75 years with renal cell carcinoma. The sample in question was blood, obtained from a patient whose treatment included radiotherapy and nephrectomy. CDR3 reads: CASSQDRTNYGYTF. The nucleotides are TGTGCCAGCAGCCAGGACAGAACTAACTATGGCTACACCTTC.